The present entry profiles one T cell receptor beta chain with its context. With 11 bases clipped from V and 5 bases from J, the junction kept 8 bases outside the gene matches. Per germline, CDR1 ENHRY and CDR2 SYGVKD. The CDR3 length is 14 residues. These data come from a study of blood T cell repertoires in COVID-19. On the study more broadly: Acute and convalescent COVID-19 samples came from the United States, Italy and Spain. Sources were T cells, B-cell-depleted T cells, or PBMCs; the material itself was cDNA or gDNA.

Authors' processing steps: Counts of nucleated cells, estimated from reference gene primer amplification, were obtained. Profiling relied on immunoSEQ multiplex PCR, and the TCRdb table lists in-frame clones only, not all of them. Clone size and V and J calls were adopted from that table, with D and trimming inferred from the DNA. The table has around 180,000 clones, roughly 79% seen once. This TCR came from a man between 60 and 75 years old with active or convalescent COVID-19. The chain employs TRBV10-3 and TRBJ2-2; 10 nucleotides align to TRBD2. Sequencing was carried out using peripheral blood. The CDR3 DNA reads as TGTGCCGCCCGACCTAGCGGGAGAACCGGGGAGCTGTTTTTT. It translates to CAARPSGRTGELFF.